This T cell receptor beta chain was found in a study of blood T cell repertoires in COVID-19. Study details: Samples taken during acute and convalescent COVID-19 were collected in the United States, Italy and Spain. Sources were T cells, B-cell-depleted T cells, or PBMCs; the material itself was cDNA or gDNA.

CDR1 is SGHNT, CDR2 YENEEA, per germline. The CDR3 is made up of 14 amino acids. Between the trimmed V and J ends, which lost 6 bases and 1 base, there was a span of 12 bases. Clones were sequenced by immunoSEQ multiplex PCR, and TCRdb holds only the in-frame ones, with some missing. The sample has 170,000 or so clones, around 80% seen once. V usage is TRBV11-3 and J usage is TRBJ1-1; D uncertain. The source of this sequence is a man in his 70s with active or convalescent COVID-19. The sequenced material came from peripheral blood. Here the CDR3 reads CASSLGAGNTEAFF. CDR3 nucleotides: TGTGCCAGCAGTCTAGGCGCCGGGAACACTGAAGCTTTCTTT.